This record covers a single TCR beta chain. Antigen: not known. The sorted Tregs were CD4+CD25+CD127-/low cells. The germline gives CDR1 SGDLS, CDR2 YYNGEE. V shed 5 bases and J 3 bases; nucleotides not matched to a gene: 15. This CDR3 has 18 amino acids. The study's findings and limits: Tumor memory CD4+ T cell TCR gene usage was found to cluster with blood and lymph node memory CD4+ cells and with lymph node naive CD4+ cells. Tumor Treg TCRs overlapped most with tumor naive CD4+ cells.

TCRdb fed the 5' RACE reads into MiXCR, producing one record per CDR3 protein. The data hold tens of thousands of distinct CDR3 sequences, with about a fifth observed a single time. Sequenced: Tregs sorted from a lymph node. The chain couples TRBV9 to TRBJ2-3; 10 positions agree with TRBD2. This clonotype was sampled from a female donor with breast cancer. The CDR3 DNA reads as TGTGCCAGCAGTAATCCCCGGGGTCTAGCGGGAGTGACAGATACGCAGTATTTT. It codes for CASSNPRGLAGVTDTQYF. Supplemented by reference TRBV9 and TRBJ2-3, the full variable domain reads DSGVTQTPKHLITATGQRVTLRCSPRSGDLSVYWYQQSLDQGLQFLIQYYNGEERAKGNILERFSAQQFPDLHSELNLSSLELGDSALYFCASSNPRGLAGVTDTQYFGPGTRLTVL.